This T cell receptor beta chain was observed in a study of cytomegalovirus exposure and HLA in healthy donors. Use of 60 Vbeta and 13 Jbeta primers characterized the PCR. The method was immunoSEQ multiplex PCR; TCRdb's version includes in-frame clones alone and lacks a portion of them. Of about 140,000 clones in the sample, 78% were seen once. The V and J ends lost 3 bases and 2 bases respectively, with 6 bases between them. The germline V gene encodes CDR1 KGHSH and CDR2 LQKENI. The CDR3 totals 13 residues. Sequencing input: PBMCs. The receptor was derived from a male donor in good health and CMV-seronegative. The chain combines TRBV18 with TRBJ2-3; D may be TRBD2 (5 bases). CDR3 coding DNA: TGTGCCAGCTCACCCGGGGTCACAGATACGCAGTATTTT. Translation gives CASSPGVTDTQYF.